The 24 T cell receptor beta chains given below trace back to one sample, sequenced in a study of OX40 agonist ivuxolimab in advanced cancers. Library preparation employed the immunoSEQ multiplex PCR assay. The table comes from immuneACCESS by way of TCRdb, which keeps in-frame sequences with V and J called. Part of the clones is missing from these tables; in studies checked, under half for an unresolved V gene and the rest for unknown reasons. Present in this sample are more than 50,000 clones, 65% to 85% of which were seen just once. The ten largest clones take up about 13% of the sample. The source was CD4+ or CD8+ T cells sorted from blood, collected in a trial of the OX40 agonist ivuxolimab. All receptors derive from an adult with an advanced solid tumor such as melanoma, head and neck, liver or kidney cancer.

This clone has a handful of counts. The chain recombines TRBV6-5 with TRBJ2-5, with D perhaps assigned TRBD1 or TRBD2 (5 bases each). This CDR3 region has 13 residues. The V gene lost 4 bases and the J gene lost 5 bases, with 11 bases spanning the gap. Per the germline V gene, CDR1 is MNHEY and CDR2 is SVGAGI. CDR3 nucleotide sequence: TGTGCCAGCAGTTCCCGAGGGGTTGAGACCCAGTACTTC. The encoded protein is CASSSRGVETQYF.

The chain carries TRBV19 and TRBJ1-1; D unclear. The germline V gene encodes CDR1 LNHDA and CDR2 SQIVND (reference sequence). The CDR3 is 14 residues long. Trimming took 2 bases from V and 0 from J, leaving 7 bases between them. CDR3 DNA: TGTGCCAGTAGTATACAAGTTATGAACACTGAAGCTTTCTTT. Its protein is CASSIQVMNTEAFF.

The rearrangement links TRBV11-2 to TRBJ1-5, with D hard to call. Trimming left V 4 bases short and J 6 bases short, with 10 bases between. Per germline, CDR1 SGHAT and CDR2 FQNNGV. This CDR3 has 13 amino acids. This CDR3 reads CASSSASGQPQHF. As DNA, the CDR3 is TGTGCCAGCAGCTCTGCCTCGGGTCAGCCCCAGCATTTT.

The rearrangement uses TRBV6-5 and TRBJ2-7; 10 nucleotides line up with TRBD2. The length of the CDR3 is 16 residues. In germline, CDR1 is MNHEY, CDR2 SVGAGI. The ends lost 6 bases at V and 7 bases at J; junction bases unmatched: 15. CDR3 nucleotides: TGTGCCAGCAGGTACAATGGAGCGGGAGGGCCGAGTGAGCAGTACTTC. Its translation is CASRYNGAGGPSEQYF.

The chain couples TRBV11-2 to TRBJ2-1; TRBD1 aligns across 8 bases. Trimming removed 3 bases from V and 6 bases from J; junction bases left unmatched: 4. This CDR3 comprises 14 residues. Germline-derived CDR1 and CDR2 are SGHAT and FQNNGV. The CDR3 DNA follows: TGTGCCAGCAGCTTGGACAGGGATCGCAATGAGCAGTTCTTC. Its translation is CASSLDRDRNEQFF.

The count of this clone is one. The V gene is TRBV18, the J gene TRBJ2-3, with 8 bases aligning to TRBD2. The CDR3 has 16 amino acids. Unmatched junction bases numbered 5, after V lost 3 bases and J lost 0 bases. Germline assignment: CDR1 KGHSH and CDR2 LQKENI. CDR3 coding DNA: TGTGCCAGCTCACCGATACTAGCGGCTAGCACAGATACGCAGTATTTT. Translating gives CASSPILAASTDTQYF.

Only a few counts were recorded for this clone. The CDR3 protein is CASKLAGGDTQYF. The CDR3 nucleotides read TGTGCCAGCAAACTAGCGGGAGGAGATACGCAGTATTTT. This rearrangement joins TRBV7-2 to TRBJ2-3; 12 bases fit TRBD2. V dropped 7 bases and J dropped 5; count of bases not matched to a gene: 1. Germline-derived CDR1 and CDR2 are SGHTA and FQGNSA. The CDR3 runs 13 residues.

This sequence joins TRBV7-2 and TRBJ2-7, with 9 positions matching TRBD2. After removal of 3 bases from V and 0 bases from J, the junction contained 3 bases not matched to a gene. The CDR3 totals 15 residues. The V gene's germline CDR1 is SGHTA and CDR2 FQGNSA. The CDR3 DNA sequence: TGTGCCAGCAGCTTTATTAGCGGGAGCTCCTACGAGCAGTACTTC. Protein product: CASSFISGSSYEQYF.

This rearrangement joins TRBV2 to TRBJ2-2, with a tentative D call TRBD2 (5 bases). The V and J ends lost 4 bases and 0 bases respectively, with 12 bases between them. The CDR3 runs to 16 residues. CDR1 is SNHLY and CDR2 is FYNNEI in the germline V gene. The DNA for the CDR3 is TGTGCCAGCAGTGGAGCGGTCAGTTCGAACACCGGGGAGCTGTTTTTT. Translated, it gives CASSGAVSSNTGELFF. Filled out from reference TRBV2 and TRBJ2-2, the complete variable domain reads EPEVTQTPSHQVTQMGQEVILRCVPISNHLYFYWYRQILGQKVEFLVSFYNNEISEKSEIFDDQFSVERPDGSNFTLKIRSTKLEDSAMYFCASSGAVSSNTGELFFGEGSRLTVL.

The V gene is TRBV10-1, the J gene TRBJ1-3; D call uncertain. Germline CDR1 and CDR2: WNHNN and SYGVQD (reference sequence). Deletions cut 7 bases from V and 0 bases from J, with 7 bases between. This CDR3 region has 13 residues. In DNA form, the CDR3 reads TGCGCCAGCAAAGGAAACTCTGGAAACACCATATATTTT. Amino acids: CASKGNSGNTIYF.

The rearrangement uses TRBV6-1 and TRBJ1-2, with TRBD1 matching 12 bases. The CDR3 totals 16 residues. Germline V gene data show CDR1 as MNHNS and CDR2 as SASEGT. The ends lost 2 bases at V and 4 bases at J; junction bases unmatched: 5. The CDR3, as DNA: TGTGCCAGCAGTGAAAGGGGGACAGGGGGCCGCTATGGCTACACCTTC. The encoded protein is CASSERGTGGRYGYTF.

This clone was found a few times. Its ends do not fully match the called genes, so a read error is possible. This rearrangement joins TRBV18 to TRBJ2-5; TRBD1 might be the D (6 bases). CDR1 KGHSH and CDR2 LQKENI come from the germline V gene. The CDR3 loop spans 13 amino acids. The CDR3 region has the DNA TGTGCCAGCTCACCACCTAATCAAGGACAGTATCACTTC. Amino acid sequence: CASSPPNQGQYHF. The full variable domain, rest sourced from reference TRBV18 and TRBJ2-5, is NAGVMQNPRHLVRRRGQEARLRCSPMKGHSHVYWYRQLPEEGLKFMVYLQKENIIDESGMPKERFSAEFPKEGPSILRIQQVVRGDSAAYFCASSPPNQGQYHFGPGTRLLVL.

V and J are TRBV2 and TRBJ1-5; 7 nucleotides agree with TRBD1. J was trimmed by 6 bases and V by 5 bases; bases with no gene match: 10. The CDR3 length is 15 residues. Germline assignment: CDR1 SNHLY and CDR2 FYNNEI. CDR3 protein: CASSIRQGIFQPQHF. The CDR3 bases are TGTGCCAGCAGTATTAGACAGGGTATATTTCAGCCCCAGCATTTT.

This clone has more than one count but fewer than ten. The chain has TRBV5-1 and TRBJ2-3; 8 bases map to TRBD2. Trimming cost V 4 bases and J 0 bases; bases outside gene matches: 10. This CDR3 comprises 17 residues. In germline, CDR1 is SGHRS, CDR2 YFSETQ. The CDR3 bases are TGCGCCAGCAGCCCAATTTTTAGCGGGGCTAGCACAGATACGCAGTATTTT. Residues: CASSPIFSGASTDTQYF.

This clone was counted between two and nine times. The chain links TRBV30 to TRBJ1-1, with a weak D call TRBD1 (5 bases). V was cut by 3 bases and J by 0 bases, with 11 bases left in between. Germline-derived CDR1 and CDR2 are GTSNPN and SVGIG (reference sequence). The CDR3 spans 14 residues. The CDR3 region is CAWRRRQLNTEAFF. Here the CDR3 DNA reads TGTGCCTGGAGGCGACGACAGCTGAACACTGAAGCTTTCTTT.

V usage is TRBV7-3 and J usage is TRBJ2-7; 14 bases line up with TRBD2. The CDR3 runs 17 residues. Looked up from germline, CDR1 is SGHTA and CDR2 is FQGTGA. V dropped 5 bases and J dropped 3; count of bases not matched to a gene: 9. CDR3 protein: CASSRGTSGSRGYEQYF. The CDR3 nucleotides read TGTGCCAGCAGCCGAGGGACTAGCGGGAGTCGTGGCTACGAGCAGTACTTC.

This clone was observed a handful of times. V gene TRBV2 combines with J gene TRBJ1-2; D may be TRBD1 (6 bases). This CDR3 comprises 14 residues. Germline V CDR1 and CDR2: SNHLY, FYNNEI. Trimming removed 3 bases from V and 7 bases from J, with 15 bases in between. This CDR3 is CASSDQDRSPGYTF. In DNA form, the CDR3 reads TGTGCCAGCAGTGACCAGGACAGAAGTCCTGGCTACACCTTC.

The chain joins TRBV19 to TRBJ2-2, with D maybe TRBD2 (7 bases). Germline loops: CDR1 LNHDA, CDR2 SQIVND (reference sequence). CDR3 length: 15 residues. V gave up 9 bases and J gave up 7 bases, with 21 bases separating them. The CDR3 loop is CASLPSMGGGGELFF. CDR3 nucleotide sequence: TGTGCCAGCCTTCCTTCCATGGGAGGGGGCGGGGAGCTGTTTTTT.

The chain links TRBV27 to TRBJ2-1; maybe TRBD1 (5 bases). The CDR3 runs 14 residues. Trimming cost V 6 bases and J 2 bases, with 11 bases left between them. Looked up from germline, CDR1 is MNHEY and CDR2 is SMNVEV (reference sequence). For the CDR3, the DNA is TGTGCCAGCAGCAAAGGGGCAACCTACAATGAGCAGTTCTTC. This sequence encodes CASSKGATYNEQFF.

The chain couples TRBV5-1 to TRBJ2-2, with TRBD1 as a possible D gene (5 bases). Germline V gene data show CDR1 as SGHRS and CDR2 as YFSETQ. Trimming stripped 0 bases from V and 3 bases from J, with 9 bases between. This CDR3 is built from 15 residues. CDR3 DNA sequence: TGCGCCAGCAGCTTGGTTGCCAGGGACACCGGGGAGCTGTTTTTT. Amino acid sequence: CASSLVARDTGELFF.

This clone was recorded a few times. The chain has TRBV28 and TRBJ1-5; the D is unclear. This CDR3 is 12 amino acids long. V was shortened by 4 bases and J by 5 bases, with 6 bases between the two germline ends. The germline CDR1 and CDR2 sequences are MDHEN and SYDVKM. The CDR3 reads CASSSIYQPQHF. The CDR3 DNA reads TGTGCCAGCAGTTCGATCTATCAGCCCCAGCATTTT.

Here the CDR3 reads CAISESGANEQFF. The CDR3 DNA is TGTGCCATCAGTGAGTCTGGGGCGAATGAGCAGTTCTTC. This chain connects TRBV10-3 to TRBJ2-1; a possible D gene is TRBD1 (5 bases). Trimming stripped 0 bases from V and 7 bases from J, with 7 bases between. The CDR3 is 13 amino acids. Germline-derived CDR1 and CDR2 are ENHRY and SYGVKD.

The chain joins TRBV19 to TRBJ1-2; TRBD1 might be the D (5 bases). CDR1 is LNHDA and CDR2 is SQIVND in the germline V gene (reference sequence). The CDR3 loop spans 14 amino acids. V lost 4 bases, J lost 1 base, and 10 bases lay in between. This CDR3 is CASSNQGLNYGYTF. In DNA, the CDR3 is TGTGCCAGTAGTAACCAGGGACTTAACTATGGCTACACCTTC.

The V and J genes are TRBV7-9 and TRBJ1-3, with TRBD1 as a possible D gene (5 bases). This CDR3 has 16 amino acids. The V gene's germline CDR1 is SEHNR and CDR2 FQNEAQ (reference sequence). Trimming removed 5 bases from V and 3 bases from J, with 17 bases in between. CDR3 sequence: CASSPGGNRGGNTIYF. DNA of the CDR3: TGTGCCAGCAGCCCGGGGGGAAATCGTGGTGGAAACACCATATATTTT.